This T cell receptor (beta chain) appears in the sequencing data of a study of T cell repertoires in cytomegalovirus infection. Turning to the study itself: Recently described HLA-C-restricted plus well-studied HLA-B-restricted CMV epitopes were used. CMV infection together with matching HLA type was indicated by public TCR beta signatures.

Germline trimming cut 4 bases from V and 5 bases from J; bases unmatched to any gene: 18. CDR1 is DFQATT and CDR2 is SNEGSKA in the germline V gene (reference sequence). This CDR3 comprises 17 residues. Study findings and constraints: CMV carriers having the relevant HLA were flagged by cumulative public TCR beta family frequency. Clonotypes of TCR beta that were HLA-C-restricted and CMV-specific dominated the ex vivo response.

This clonotype has a handful of counts. Its antigen is unknown. TCRdb re-derived calls from the reads in MiXCR, one entry per CDR3 protein. The sample shows approximately 910,000 distinct CDR3 sequences, roughly 30% of them seen only once. The TCR was taken from a human donor in good health (CMV status not recorded). Some clones in this sample may be carry-over from other donors' samples. V gene TRBV20-1 combines with J gene TRBJ2-7, with 9 bases fitting TRBD1. The input for sequencing was cultured CD8+ T cells from PBMCs, taken from culture after CMV antigen stimulation. CDR3 region: CSAIGLPGQGFLNEQYV. In nucleotides, the CDR3 is TGCAGTGCTATTGGTCTTCCGGGACAGGGTTTTTTGAACGAGCAGTACGTC.